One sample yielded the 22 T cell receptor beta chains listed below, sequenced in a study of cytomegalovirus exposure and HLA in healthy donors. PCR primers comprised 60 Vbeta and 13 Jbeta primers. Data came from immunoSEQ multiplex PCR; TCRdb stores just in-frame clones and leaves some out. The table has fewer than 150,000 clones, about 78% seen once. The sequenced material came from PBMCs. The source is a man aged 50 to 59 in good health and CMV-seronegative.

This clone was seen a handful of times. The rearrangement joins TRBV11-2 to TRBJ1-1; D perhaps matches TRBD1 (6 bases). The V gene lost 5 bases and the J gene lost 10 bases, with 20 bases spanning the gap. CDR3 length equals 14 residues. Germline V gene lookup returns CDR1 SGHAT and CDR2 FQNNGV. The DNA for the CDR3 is TGTGCCAGCAGCCCAGGGGAGTTCGGCCTGATAGCTTTCTTT. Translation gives CASSPGEFGLIAFF.

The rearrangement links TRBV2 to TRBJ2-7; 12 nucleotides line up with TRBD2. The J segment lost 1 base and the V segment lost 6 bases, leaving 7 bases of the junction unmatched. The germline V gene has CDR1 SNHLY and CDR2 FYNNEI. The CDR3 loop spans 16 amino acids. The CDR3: CASSHPLAGGSYEQYF. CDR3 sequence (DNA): TGTGCCAGCAGCCACCCACTAGCGGGAGGATCCTACGAGCAGTACTTC. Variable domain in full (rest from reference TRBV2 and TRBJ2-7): EPEVTQTPSHQVTQMGQEVILRCVPISNHLYFYWYRQILGQKVEFLVSFYNNEISEKSEIFDDQFSVERPDGSNFTLKIRSTKLEDSAMYFCASSHPLAGGSYEQYFGPGTRLTVT.

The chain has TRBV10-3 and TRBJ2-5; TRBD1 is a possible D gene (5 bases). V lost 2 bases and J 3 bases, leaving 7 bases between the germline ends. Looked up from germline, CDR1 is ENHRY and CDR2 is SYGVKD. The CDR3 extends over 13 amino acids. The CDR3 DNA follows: TGTGCCATCAGTGAGCCCAGGGAAGAGACCCAGTACTTC. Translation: CAISEPREETQYF.

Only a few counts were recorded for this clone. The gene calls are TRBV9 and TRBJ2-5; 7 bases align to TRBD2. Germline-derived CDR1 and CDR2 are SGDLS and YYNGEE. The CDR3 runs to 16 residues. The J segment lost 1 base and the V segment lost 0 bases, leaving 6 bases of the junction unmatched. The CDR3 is CASSVGLADVQETQYF. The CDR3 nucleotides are TGTGCCAGCAGCGTAGGCCTAGCGGACGTCCAAGAGACCCAGTACTTC.

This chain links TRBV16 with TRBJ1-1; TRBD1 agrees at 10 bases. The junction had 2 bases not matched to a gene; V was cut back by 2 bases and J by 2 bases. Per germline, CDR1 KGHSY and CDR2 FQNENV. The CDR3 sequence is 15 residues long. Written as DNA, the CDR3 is TGTGCCAGCAGCCAACGACAGGGGGCCAACACTGAAGCTTTCTTT. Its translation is CASSQRQGANTEAFF.

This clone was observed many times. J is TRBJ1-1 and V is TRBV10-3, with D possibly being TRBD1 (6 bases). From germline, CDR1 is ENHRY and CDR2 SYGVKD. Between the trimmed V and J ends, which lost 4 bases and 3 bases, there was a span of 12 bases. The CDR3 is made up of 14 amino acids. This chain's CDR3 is CAISGRGRDTEAFF. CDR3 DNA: TGTGCCATCAGTGGCAGGGGACGGGACACTGAAGCTTTCTTT.

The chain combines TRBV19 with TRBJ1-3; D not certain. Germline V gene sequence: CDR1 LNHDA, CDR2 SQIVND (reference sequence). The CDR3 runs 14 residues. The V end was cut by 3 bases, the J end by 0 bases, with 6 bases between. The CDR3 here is CASSIQISGNTIYF. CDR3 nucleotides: TGTGCCAGTAGTATCCAAATCTCTGGAAACACCATATATTTT.

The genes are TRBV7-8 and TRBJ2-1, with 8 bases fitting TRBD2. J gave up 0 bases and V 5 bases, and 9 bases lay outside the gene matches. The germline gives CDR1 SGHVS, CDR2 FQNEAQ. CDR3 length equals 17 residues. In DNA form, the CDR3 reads TGTGCCAGCAGCCCTCGGGCTAGCGGGTACTCCTACAATGAGCAGTTCTTC. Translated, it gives CASSPRASGYSYNEQFF.

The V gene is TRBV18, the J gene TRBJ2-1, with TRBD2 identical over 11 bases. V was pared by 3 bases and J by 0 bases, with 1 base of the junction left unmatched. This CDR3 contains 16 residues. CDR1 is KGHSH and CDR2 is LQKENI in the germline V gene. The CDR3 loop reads CASSPGTSGSYNEQFF. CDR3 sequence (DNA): TGTGCCAGCTCACCTGGGACTAGCGGCTCCTACAATGAGCAGTTCTTC. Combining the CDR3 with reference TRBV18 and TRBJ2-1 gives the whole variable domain NAGVMQNPRHLVRRRGQEARLRCSPMKGHSHVYWYRQLPEEGLKFMVYLQKENIIDESGMPKERFSAEFPKEGPSILRIQQVVRGDSAAYFCASSPGTSGSYNEQFFGPGTRLTVL.

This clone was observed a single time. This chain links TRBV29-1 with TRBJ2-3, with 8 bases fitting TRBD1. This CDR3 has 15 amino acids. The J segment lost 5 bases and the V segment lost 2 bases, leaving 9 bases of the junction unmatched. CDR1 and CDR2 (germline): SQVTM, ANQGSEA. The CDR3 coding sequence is TGCAGCGTTGAACGTCCAGGGGGCGCGGGAGATACGCAGTATTTT. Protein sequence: CSVERPGGAGDTQYF.

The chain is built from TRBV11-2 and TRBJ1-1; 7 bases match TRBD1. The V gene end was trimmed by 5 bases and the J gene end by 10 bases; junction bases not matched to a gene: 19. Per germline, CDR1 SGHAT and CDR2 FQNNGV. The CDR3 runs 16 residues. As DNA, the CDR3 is TGTGCCAGCAGCCTCTCCGCCCCTCCAGGGGGAATGCGAGCTTTCTTT. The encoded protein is CASSLSAPPGGMRAFF.

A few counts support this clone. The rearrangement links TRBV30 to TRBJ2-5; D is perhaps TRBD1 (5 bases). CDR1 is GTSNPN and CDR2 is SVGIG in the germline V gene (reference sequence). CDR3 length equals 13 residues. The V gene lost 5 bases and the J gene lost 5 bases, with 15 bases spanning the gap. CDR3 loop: CAWADRVGETQYF. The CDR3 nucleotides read TGTGCCTGGGCTGACAGAGTTGGGGAGACCCAGTACTTC.

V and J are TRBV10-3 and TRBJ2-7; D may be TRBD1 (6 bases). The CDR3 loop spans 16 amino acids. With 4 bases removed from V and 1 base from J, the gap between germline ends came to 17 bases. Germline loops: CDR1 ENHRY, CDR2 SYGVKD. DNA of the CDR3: TGTGCCATCAGTGGGTCCGTGGGGGCGGCATCCTACGAGCAGTACTTC. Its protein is CAISGSVGAASYEQYF.

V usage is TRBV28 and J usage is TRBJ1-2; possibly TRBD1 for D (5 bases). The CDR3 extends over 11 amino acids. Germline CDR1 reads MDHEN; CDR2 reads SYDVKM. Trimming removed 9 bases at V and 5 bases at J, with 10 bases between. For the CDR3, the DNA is TGTGCCAGTCGACAGAAATATGGCTACACCTTC. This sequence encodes CASRQKYGYTF.

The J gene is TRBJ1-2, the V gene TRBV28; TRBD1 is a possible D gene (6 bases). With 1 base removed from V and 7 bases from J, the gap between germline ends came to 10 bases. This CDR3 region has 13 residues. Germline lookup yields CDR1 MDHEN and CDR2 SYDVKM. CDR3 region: CASSLSGGFGYTF. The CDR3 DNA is TGTGCCAGCAGTTTATCGGGGGGCTTTGGCTACACCTTC.

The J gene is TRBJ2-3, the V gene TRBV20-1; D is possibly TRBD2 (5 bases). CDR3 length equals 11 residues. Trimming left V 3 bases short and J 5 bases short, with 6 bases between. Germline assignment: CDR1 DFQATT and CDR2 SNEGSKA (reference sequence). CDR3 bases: TGCAGTGCTAGCGGGGTAGATACGCAGTATTTT. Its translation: CSASGVDTQYF.

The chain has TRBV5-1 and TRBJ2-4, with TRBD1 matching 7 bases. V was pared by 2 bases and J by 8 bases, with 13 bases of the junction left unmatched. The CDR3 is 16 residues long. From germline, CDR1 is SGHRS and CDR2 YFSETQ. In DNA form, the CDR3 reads TGCGCCAGCAGCTTAAATCCGGGACAGTCGTTAGACATTCAGTACTTC. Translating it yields CASSLNPGQSLDIQYF.

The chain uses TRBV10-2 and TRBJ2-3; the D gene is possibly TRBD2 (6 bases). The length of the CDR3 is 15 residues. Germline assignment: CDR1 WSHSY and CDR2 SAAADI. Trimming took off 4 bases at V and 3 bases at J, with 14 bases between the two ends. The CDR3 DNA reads TGCGCCAGCAGTGCCGCGGGGATTAGGACAGATACGCAGTATTTT. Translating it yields CASSAAGIRTDTQYF.

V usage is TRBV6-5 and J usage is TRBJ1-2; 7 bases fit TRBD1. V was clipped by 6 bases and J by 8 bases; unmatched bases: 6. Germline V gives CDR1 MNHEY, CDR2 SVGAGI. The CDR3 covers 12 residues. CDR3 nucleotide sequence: TGTGCCAGCAGCAGACAGGGTGAAGGCTACACCTTC. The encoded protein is CASSRQGEGYTF.

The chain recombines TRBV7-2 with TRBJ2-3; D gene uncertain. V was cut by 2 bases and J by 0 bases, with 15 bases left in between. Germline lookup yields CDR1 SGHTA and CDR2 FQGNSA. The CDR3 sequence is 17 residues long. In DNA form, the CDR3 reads TGTGCCAGCAGCTTATATTATAGCTTCCAAAGCACAGATACGCAGTATTTT. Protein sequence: CASSLYYSFQSTDTQYF.

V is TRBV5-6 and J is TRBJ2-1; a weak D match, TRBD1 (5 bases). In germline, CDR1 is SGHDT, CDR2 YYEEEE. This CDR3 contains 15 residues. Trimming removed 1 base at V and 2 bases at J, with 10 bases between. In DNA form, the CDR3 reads TGTGCCAGCAGCTTGCAGGGATCCGCCTACAATGAGCAGTTCTTC. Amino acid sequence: CASSLQGSAYNEQFF.

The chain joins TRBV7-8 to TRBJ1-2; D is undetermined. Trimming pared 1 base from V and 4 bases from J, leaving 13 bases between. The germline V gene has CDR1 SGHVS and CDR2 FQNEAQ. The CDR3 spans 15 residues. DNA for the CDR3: TGTGCCAGCAGCTTAGTCGGCAGGCAACCCTATGGCTACACCTTC. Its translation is CASSLVGRQPYGYTF.